Following are 13 T cell receptor beta chains from one sample sequenced in a study of vaccination and CD4 T cells after COVID-19. Described treatment: approximately 10-day PBMC culture with coronavirus spike peptide pools or control peptides (ViraFEST assay). Their antigens remain unidentified. Sequencing of DNA taken from cultured CD4+ T cells relied on the Oncomine TCR Beta short-read assay. MiXCR, applied by TCRdb to the PCR reads, yields one record per CDR3 protein. The sample yields about 5,000 distinct CDR3 sequences, around 50% seen once. The sequenced sample was CD4+ T cells from blood, cultured in vitro. The receptors originated from a human donor who had recovered from COVID-19.

This clonotype appeared a few times. The CDR3 DNA reads TGTGCCACCTCGACAGGGGCTATTGGCTACACCTTC. This translates into CATSTGAIGYTF. The chain combines TRBV15 with TRBJ1-2; 8 nucleotides agree with TRBD1. Per the germline V gene, CDR1 is LNHNV and CDR2 is YYDKDF (reference sequence). V dropped 8 bases and J dropped 7; count of bases not matched to a gene: 6. CDR3 size: 12 residues.

DNA of the CDR3: TGTGCCACCAGCAGAGAGGAGAGTAGCGAGCAGTACTTC. Its protein product is CATSREESSEQYF. This chain joins TRBV15 and TRBJ2-7; D is unresolved. Germline assignment: CDR1 LNHNV and CDR2 YYDKDF (reference sequence). V lost 0 bases, J lost 6 bases, and 9 bases lay in between. CDR3 length: 13 residues.

The chain employs TRBV2 and TRBJ1-5; 7 bases align to TRBD1. Germline V gene lookup returns CDR1 SNHLY and CDR2 FYNNEI. V was clipped by 8 bases and J by 2 bases; unmatched bases: 6. The CDR3 is 14 residues long. The CDR3: CASLTGMGNQPQHF. CDR3 coding DNA: TGTGCCAGCCTGACAGGGATGGGCAATCAGCCCCAGCATTTT. Using reference TRBV2 and TRBJ1-5 for the parts outside the CDR3, the full variable domain is EPEVTQTPSHQVTQMGQEVILRCVPISNHLYFYWYRQILGQKVEFLVSFYNNEISEKSEIFDDQFSVERPDGSNFTLKIRSTKLEDSAMYFCASLTGMGNQPQHFGDGTRLSIL.

The V call is TRBV24-1, the J call TRBJ2-7; D is unresolved. Germline V gene data show CDR1 as KGHDR and CDR2 as SFDVKD. The CDR3 is made up of 13 amino acids. The V and J ends lost 4 bases and 5 bases respectively, with 11 bases between them. The CDR3 DNA sequence: TGTGCCACCAGTGAATGGGGTCGGGACGAGCAGTACTTC. Its translation is CATSEWGRDEQYF.

This clonotype appeared once. This chain joins TRBV6-1 and TRBJ1-1, with TRBD1 as a possible D gene (6 bases). The CDR3 sequence is 13 residues long. CDR1 MNHNS and CDR2 SASEGT come from the germline V gene. The germline V and J ends were trimmed by 4 bases and 4 bases, with 10 bases remaining between them. The CDR3: CASSVQGTTEAFF. The CDR3 coding sequence is TGTGCCAGCAGTGTTCAGGGGACCACTGAAGCTTTCTTT.

The chain recombines TRBV6-1 with TRBJ2-7; D tentatively reads TRBD1 or TRBD2 (5 bases each). V lost 11 bases and J lost 4, with 15 bases in between. Germline V lookup: CDR1 MNHNS, CDR2 SASEGT. The CDR3 sequence is 12 residues long. For the CDR3, the DNA is TGTGCCGGGGGTCGTAAAGCGTACGAGCAGTACTTC. Translation gives CAGGRKAYEQYF.

The chain is built from TRBV10-3 and TRBJ1-2; D is unresolved. The CDR3 is 11 residues long. Per the germline V gene, CDR1 is ENHRY and CDR2 is SYGVKD. V lost 11 bases to trimming and J lost 2 bases, with 9 bases between them. The CDR3 reads CASSANYGYTF. CDR3 coding DNA: TGTGCCTCCTCAGCGAACTATGGCTACACCTTC.

This clonotype was seen a single time. This chain connects TRBV27 to TRBJ1-2; D perhaps matches TRBD1 (5 bases). CDR3 size: 13 residues. With 2 bases removed from V and 7 bases from J, the gap between germline ends came to 11 bases. CDR1 is MNHEY and CDR2 is SMNVEV in the germline V gene (reference sequence). CDR3 bases: TGTGCCAGCAGTTTACCAGGGACGGGTGGCTACACCTTC. It is translated as CASSLPGTGGYTF.

The CDR3 coding sequence is TGTGCCAGCAGCTCGGGACAGGGGAATTCACCCCTCCACTTT. It translates to CASSSGQGNSPLHF. The rearrangement joins TRBV6-1 to TRBJ1-6, with TRBD1 matching over 10 bases. The CDR3 spans 14 residues. Losses at the gene ends were 6 bases for V and 7 bases for J; bases not matched to a gene: 3. Germline lookup yields CDR1 MNHNS and CDR2 SASEGT.

This clonotype showed up just a few times. The chain joins TRBV20-1 to TRBJ1-2; D is uncertain. The V end was cut by 8 bases, the J end by 5 bases, with 15 bases between. The CDR3 runs to 12 residues. Looked up from germline, CDR1 is DFQATT and CDR2 is SNEGSKA (reference sequence). The CDR3 bases are TGCAGTCTAAGGTTAAGGGATTATGGCTACACCTTC. Amino acid sequence: CSLRLRDYGYTF.

The J gene is TRBJ1-2, the V gene TRBV20-1; D possibly corresponds to TRBD1 (5 bases). CDR1 is DFQATT, CDR2 SNEGSKA, per germline (reference sequence). The CDR3 length is 13 residues. In DNA form, the CDR3 reads TGCATAACCCCCAGTCGGACCAGGGATGGCTACACCTTC. Residues: CITPSRTRDGYTF.

The chain combines TRBV7-2 with TRBJ2-7; D remains ambiguous. V was cut by 4 bases and J by 4 bases, with 8 bases left in between. This CDR3 contains 12 residues. The germline V gene encodes CDR1 SGHTA and CDR2 FQGNSA. Here the CDR3 DNA reads TGTGCCAGCAGCTCCGTTATGTACGAGCAGTACTTC. Protein: CASSSVMYEQYF.

CDR3 amino acids: CASRPMGGTEAFF. In nucleotides, the CDR3 is TGTGCCAGCAGGCCCATGGGGGGCACTGAAGCTTTCTTT. This rearrangement joins TRBV28 to TRBJ1-1, with a possible D match to TRBD1 (5 bases). This CDR3 has 13 residues. The ends were cut back, 6 bases at V and 4 bases at J, with 12 bases in the middle. Germline V gene sequence: CDR1 MDHEN, CDR2 SYDVKM.